Listed below are T cell receptor beta chains from one sample, sequenced in a study of blood T cell repertoires in COVID-19. Measured with immunoSEQ multiplex PCR; TCRdb has only the in-frame clones, and not every one. The profile shows roughly 260,000 clones, roughly 87% of them singletons. Specimen: PBMCs or T cells enriched from blood (not recorded which). The receptors originated from a woman aged 30 to 39 with acute COVID-19. Each CDR3 is given with its conserved first and last residue. A D gene is named only where the DNA matches it firmly. Clone size, where shown, is once, few, many, or a class for clones that have expanded.

TRBJ1-4 | TRBD1 | TRBV6-5 | . | TGTGCCGGCCGGACAGGGTCTAATGAAAAACTGTTTTTT | CAGRTGSNEKLFF
TRBJ2-1 | TRBD2 | TRBV29-1 | . | TGCAGCGTTGCCAAGCGGGGGGAGCGAGTCAATGAGCAGTTCTTC | CSVAKRGERVNEQFF
TRBJ2-1 | TRBD2 | TRBV3-1/TRBV3-2 | . | TGTGCCAGCAGCCCACTAGCGGGGGCCCAAAATGAGCAGTTCTTC | CASSPLAGAQNEQFF
TRBJ2-3 | TRBD2 | TRBV7-2 | few | TGTGCCAGCAGCTTTCGGACTAGCGGGAGTGATACGCAGTATTTT | CASSFRTSGSDTQYF
TRBJ1-1 | TRBD1 | TRBV7-9 | . | TGTGCCAGCAGCTTAGCCGGGACAGGGGAACGAGGTGAAGCTTTCTTT | CASSLAGTGERGEAFF
TRBJ2-1 | TRBD2 | TRBV7-8 | . | TGTGCCAGCAGCTACTCGGGACTAACCTACAATGAGCAGTTCTTC | CASSYSGLTYNEQFF
TRBJ1-1 | . | TRBV7-9 | . | TGTGCCAGCAGCCAAGAAGGGGAAACTGAAGCTTTCTTT | CASSQEGETEAFF
TRBJ1-6 | . | TRBV6-5 | once | TGTGCCAGCAGGTCAGGGCCCGATTCACCCCTCCACTTT | CASRSGPDSPLHF
TRBJ2-5 | TRBD1 | TRBV6-5 | . | TGTGCCAGCAGCCGGACAGGGCGGGGAGAGACCCAGTACTTC | CASSRTGRGETQYF
TRBJ2-1 | TRBD2 | TRBV3-1/TRBV3-2 | . | TGTGCCAGCAGCCAACACAATCCTAGCGGGAGACTCGATAATGAGCAGTTCTTC | CASSQHNPSGRLDNEQFF
TRBJ2-1 | TRBD2 | TRBV28 | . | TGTGCCAGCAGTTCAGCGGGAGCCTCCTACAATGAGCAGTTCTTC | CASSSAGASYNEQFF
TRBJ2-7 | . | TRBV28 | once | TGTGCCAGCAGTTTCTCTAGCGCCTCCTACGAGCAGTACTTC | CASSFSSASYEQYF
TRBJ1-2 | . | TRBV11-3 | once | TGTGCCAGCAGCCGCCCGGACGGGGATGGCTACACCTTC | CASSRPDGDGYTF
TRBJ1-2 | TRBD1 | TRBV4-1 | . | TGCGCCAGCAGACGGGACAGTCTCCTTTTACCCCCTAACTATGGCTACACCTTC | CASRRDSLLLPPNYGYTF
TRBJ2-4 | . | TRBV9 | . | TGTGCCAGCAGCCCCCTCAGGGGTGATGGCAAAAACATTCAGTACTTC | CASSPLRGDGKNIQYF
TRBJ2-1 | TRBD2 | TRBV10-3 | . | TGTGCCATCAGTGACCCCGGGACTATCCCCCATGAGCAGTTCTTC | CAISDPGTIPHEQFF
TRBJ2-3 | TRBD2 | TRBV18 | . | TGTGCCAGCTCACCAGGGGAGGGACCAGATACGCAGTATTTT | CASSPGEGPDTQYF
TRBJ2-5 | TRBD1 | TRBV5-1 | . | TGCGCCAGCAGCCGCGACAGGGGGCGGGGGGAGACCCAGTACTTC | CASSRDRGRGETQYF
TRBJ1-3 | . | TRBV4-1 | few | TGCGCCAGCAGCCCGCCATTAGACACCAGCTCTGGAAACACCATATATTTT | CASSPPLDTSSGNTIYF
TRBJ2-7 | . | TRBV5-4 | few | TGTGCCAGCAGCGACTATCGGGGTCGCGAGCAGTACTTC | CASSDYRGREQYF
TRBJ1-2 | . | TRBV19 | . | TGTGCCAGTAGCACCGAGAACGGACGGGAAAAATTATATGGCTACACCTTC | CASSTENGREKLYGYTF
TRBJ2-1 | TRBD1 | TRBV11-3 | . | TGTGCCAGCAGCCAAAGTGGGGACAGGTGGTACAATGAGCAGTTCTTC | CASSQSGDRWYNEQFF
TRBJ1-4 | . | TRBV30 | . | TGTGCCTGGAGTAGGGGGACGGCACCAACTAATGAAAAACTGTTTTTT | CAWSRGTAPTNEKLFF
TRBJ2-5 | TRBD2 | TRBV6-5 | . | TGTGCCAGCAGTTATGAGCGGGAGGGCCCTAAGACCCAGTACTTC | CASSYEREGPKTQYF
TRBJ2-7 | . | TRBV19 | . | TGTGCCAGTAGTATATCGGGTACTATCTCCTACGAGCAGTACTTC | CASSISGTISYEQYF
TRBJ2-1 | TRBD1 | TRBV7-9 | . | TGTGCCAGCAGCGCCCGGGACAGGGGTTCCTACAATGAGCAGTTCTTC | CASSARDRGSYNEQFF
TRBJ1-1 | . | TRBV12-3/TRBV12-4 | . | TGTGCCAGCAGTGGGCACGGGGGAACTGAAGCTTTCTTT | CASSGHGGTEAFF
TRBJ2-7 | TRBD2 | TRBV24-1 | . | TGTGCCACCATCCAGGGACTAGCGGGAGGGACCCCCTACGAGCAGTACTTC | CATIQGLAGGTPYEQYF
TRBJ2-2 | . | TRBV5-6 | . | TGTGCCAGCAGCTTTTTCACAGCCACCGGGGAGCTGTTTTTT | CASSFFTATGELFF